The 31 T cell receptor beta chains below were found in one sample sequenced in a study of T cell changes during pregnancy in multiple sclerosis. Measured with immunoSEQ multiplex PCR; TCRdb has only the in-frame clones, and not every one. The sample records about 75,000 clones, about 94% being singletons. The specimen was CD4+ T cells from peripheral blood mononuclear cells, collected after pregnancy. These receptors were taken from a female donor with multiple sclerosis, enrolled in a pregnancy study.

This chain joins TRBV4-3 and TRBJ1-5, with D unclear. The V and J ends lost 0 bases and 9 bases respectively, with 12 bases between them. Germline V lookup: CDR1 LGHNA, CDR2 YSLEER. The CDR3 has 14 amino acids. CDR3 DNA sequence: TGCGCCAGCAGCCAAGATTTGCCACTCGGGCCCCAGCATTTT. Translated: CASSQDLPLGPQHF.

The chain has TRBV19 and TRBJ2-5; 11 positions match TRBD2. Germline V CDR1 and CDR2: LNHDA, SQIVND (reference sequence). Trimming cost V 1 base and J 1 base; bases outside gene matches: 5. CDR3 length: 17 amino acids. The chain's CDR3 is CASSIGPSGRFQETQYF. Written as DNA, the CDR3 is TGTGCCAGTAGTATAGGACCTAGCGGGAGGTTCCAAGAGACCCAGTACTTC.

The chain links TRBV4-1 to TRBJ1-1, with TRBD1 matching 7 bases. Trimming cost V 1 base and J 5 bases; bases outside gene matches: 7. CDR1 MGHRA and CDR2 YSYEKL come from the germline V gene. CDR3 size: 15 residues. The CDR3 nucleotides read TGCGCCAGCAGCCAAGGCGACAGGGCTCCTACTGAAGCTTTCTTT. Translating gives CASSQGDRAPTEAFF.

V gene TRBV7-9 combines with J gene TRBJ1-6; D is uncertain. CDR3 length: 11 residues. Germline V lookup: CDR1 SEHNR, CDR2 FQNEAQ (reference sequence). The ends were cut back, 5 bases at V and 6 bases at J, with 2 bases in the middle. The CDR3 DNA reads TGTGCCAGCAGCCTTAATTCACCCCTCCACTTT. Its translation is CASSLNSPLHF.

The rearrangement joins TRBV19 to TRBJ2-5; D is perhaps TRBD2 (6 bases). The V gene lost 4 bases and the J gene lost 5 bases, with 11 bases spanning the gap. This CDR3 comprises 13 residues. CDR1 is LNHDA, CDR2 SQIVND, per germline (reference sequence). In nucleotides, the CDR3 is TGTGCCAGTAGTAAACGGGAGAGGGAGACCCAGTACTTC. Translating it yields CASSKRERETQYF.

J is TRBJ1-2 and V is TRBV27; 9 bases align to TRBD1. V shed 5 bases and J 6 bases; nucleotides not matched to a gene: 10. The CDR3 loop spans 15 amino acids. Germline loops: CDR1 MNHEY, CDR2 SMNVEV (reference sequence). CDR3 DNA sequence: TGTGCCAGCAGTGGATTGGGACAGGGAGACGATGGCTACACCTTC. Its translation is CASSGLGQGDDGYTF.

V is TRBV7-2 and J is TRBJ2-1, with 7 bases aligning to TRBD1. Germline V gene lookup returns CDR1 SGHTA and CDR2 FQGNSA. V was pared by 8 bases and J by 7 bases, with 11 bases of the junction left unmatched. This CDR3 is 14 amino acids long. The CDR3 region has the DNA TGTGCCAGCGGCAACCCCCGGGACAGTAATGAGCAGTTCTTC. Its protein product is CASGNPRDSNEQFF.

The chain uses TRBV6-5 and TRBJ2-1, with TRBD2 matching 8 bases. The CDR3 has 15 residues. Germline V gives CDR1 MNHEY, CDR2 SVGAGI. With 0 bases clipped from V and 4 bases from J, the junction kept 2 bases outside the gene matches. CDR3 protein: CASSYSSGGYNEQFF. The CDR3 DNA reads TGTGCCAGCAGTTACTCGAGCGGGGGTTACAATGAGCAGTTCTTC.

The chain's CDR3 is CASSLRAILAGGRTDTQYF. In DNA form, the CDR3 reads TGTGCCAGCAGTTTAAGGGCGATACTAGCGGGAGGACGTACAGATACGCAGTATTTT. This rearrangement joins TRBV27 to TRBJ2-3, with TRBD2 matching 12 bases. The CDR3 loop spans 19 amino acids. CDR1 is MNHEY and CDR2 is SMNVEV in the germline V gene (reference sequence). Losses at the gene ends were 2 bases for V and 3 bases for J; bases not matched to a gene: 12.

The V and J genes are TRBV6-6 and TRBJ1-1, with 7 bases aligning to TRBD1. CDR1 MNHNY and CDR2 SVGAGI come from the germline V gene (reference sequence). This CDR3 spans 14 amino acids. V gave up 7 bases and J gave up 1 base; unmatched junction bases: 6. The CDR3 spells CASTKGAGNTEAFF. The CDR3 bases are TGTGCCAGCACCAAGGGGGCAGGGAACACTGAAGCTTTCTTT.

Here the CDR3 reads CASSFQSGRRSYNEQFF. CDR3 nucleotides: TGTGCCAGCAGTTTTCAAAGCGGGAGGAGATCCTACAATGAGCAGTTCTTC. The chain has TRBV28 and TRBJ2-1; TRBD2 matches at 9 bases. Germline values: CDR1 MDHEN, CDR2 SYDVKM. The CDR3 is 17 amino acids. Trimming took 3 bases from V and 1 from J; bases not matched to a gene: 7.

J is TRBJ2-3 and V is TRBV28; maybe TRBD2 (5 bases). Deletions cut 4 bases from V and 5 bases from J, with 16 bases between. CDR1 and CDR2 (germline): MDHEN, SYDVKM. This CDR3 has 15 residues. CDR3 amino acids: CASSSTSVGIDTQYF. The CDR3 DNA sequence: TGTGCCAGCAGTTCGACCTCGGTCGGGATAGATACGCAGTATTTT.

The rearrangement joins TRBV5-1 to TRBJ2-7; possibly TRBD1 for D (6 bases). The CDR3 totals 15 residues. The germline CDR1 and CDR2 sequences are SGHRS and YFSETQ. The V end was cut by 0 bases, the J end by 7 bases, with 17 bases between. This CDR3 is CASSLAGQGPGEQYF. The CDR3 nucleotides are TGCGCCAGCAGCTTGGCCGGGCAGGGGCCGGGGGAGCAGTACTTC.

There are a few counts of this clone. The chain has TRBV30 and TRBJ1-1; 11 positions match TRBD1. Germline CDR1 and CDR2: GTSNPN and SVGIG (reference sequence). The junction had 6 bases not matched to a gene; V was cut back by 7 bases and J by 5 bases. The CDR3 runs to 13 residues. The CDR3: CASDRGRGTEAFF. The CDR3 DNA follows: TGTGCCTCGGACAGGGGGCGAGGGACTGAAGCTTTCTTT.

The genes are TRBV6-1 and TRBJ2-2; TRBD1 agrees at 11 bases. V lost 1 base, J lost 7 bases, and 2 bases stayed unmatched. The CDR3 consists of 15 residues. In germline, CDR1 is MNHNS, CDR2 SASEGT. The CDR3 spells CASSEGTGGGGELFF. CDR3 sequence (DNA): TGTGCCAGCAGTGAAGGGACAGGGGGCGGCGGGGAGCTGTTTTTT.

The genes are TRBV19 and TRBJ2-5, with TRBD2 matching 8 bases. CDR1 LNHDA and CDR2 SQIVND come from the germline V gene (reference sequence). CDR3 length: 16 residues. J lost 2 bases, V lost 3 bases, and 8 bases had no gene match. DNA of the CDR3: TGTGCCAGTAGTATTGGCCCTCGACTAGCGCAAGAGACCCAGTACTTC. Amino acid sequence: CASSIGPRLAQETQYF.

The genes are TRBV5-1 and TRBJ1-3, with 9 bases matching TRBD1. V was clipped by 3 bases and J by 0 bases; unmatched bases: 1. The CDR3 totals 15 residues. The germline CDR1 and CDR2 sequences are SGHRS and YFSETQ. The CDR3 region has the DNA TGCGCCAGCAGCTCGGGACAGGGCTCTGGAAACACCATATATTTT. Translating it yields CASSSGQGSGNTIYF.

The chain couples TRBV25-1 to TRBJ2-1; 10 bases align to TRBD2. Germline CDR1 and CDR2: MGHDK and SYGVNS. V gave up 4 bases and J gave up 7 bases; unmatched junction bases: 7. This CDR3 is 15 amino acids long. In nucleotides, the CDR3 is TGTGCCAGCAGTGCCCTAGCGGGAGAGGTGAATGAGCAGTTCTTC. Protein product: CASSALAGEVNEQFF.

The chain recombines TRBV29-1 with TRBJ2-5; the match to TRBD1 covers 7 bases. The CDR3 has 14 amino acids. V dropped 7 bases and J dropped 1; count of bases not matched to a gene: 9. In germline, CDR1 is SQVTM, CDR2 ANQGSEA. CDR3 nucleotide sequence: TGCAGCGCACAGCCCGACAGGGTCCAAGAGACCCAGTACTTC. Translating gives CSAQPDRVQETQYF.

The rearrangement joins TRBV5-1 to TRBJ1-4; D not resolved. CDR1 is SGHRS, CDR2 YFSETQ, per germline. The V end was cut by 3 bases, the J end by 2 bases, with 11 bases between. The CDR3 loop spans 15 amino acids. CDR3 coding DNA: TGCGCCAGCAGCTGGACTGGGGTGACTAATGAAAAACTGTTTTTT. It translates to CASSWTGVTNEKLFF. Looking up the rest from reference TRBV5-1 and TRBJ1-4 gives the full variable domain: KAGVTQTPRYLIKTRGQQVTLSCSPISGHRSVSWYQQTPGQGLQFLFEYFSETQRNKGNFPGRFSGRQFSNSRSEMNVSTLELGDSALYLCASSWTGVTNEKLFFGSGTQLSVL.

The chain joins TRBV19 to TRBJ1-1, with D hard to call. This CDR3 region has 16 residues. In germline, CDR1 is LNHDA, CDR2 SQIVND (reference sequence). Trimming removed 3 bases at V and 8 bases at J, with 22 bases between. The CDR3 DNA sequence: TGTGCCAGTAGTATCTTTGGCGGGTCATCACGCACCGAAGCTTTCTTT. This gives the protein CASSIFGGSSRTEAFF.

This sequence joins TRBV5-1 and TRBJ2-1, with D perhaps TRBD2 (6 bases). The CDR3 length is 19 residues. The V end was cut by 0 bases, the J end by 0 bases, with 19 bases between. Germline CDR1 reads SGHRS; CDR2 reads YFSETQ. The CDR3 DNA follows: TGCGCCAGCAGCTTGGCAAGGGAAGCGGGCCCACGCTCCTACAATGAGCAGTTCTTC. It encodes CASSLAREAGPRSYNEQFF. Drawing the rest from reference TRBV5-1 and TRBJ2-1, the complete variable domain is KAGVTQTPRYLIKTRGQQVTLSCSPISGHRSVSWYQQTPGQGLQFLFEYFSETQRNKGNFPGRFSGRQFSNSRSEMNVSTLELGDSALYLCASSLAREAGPRSYNEQFFGPGTRLTVL.

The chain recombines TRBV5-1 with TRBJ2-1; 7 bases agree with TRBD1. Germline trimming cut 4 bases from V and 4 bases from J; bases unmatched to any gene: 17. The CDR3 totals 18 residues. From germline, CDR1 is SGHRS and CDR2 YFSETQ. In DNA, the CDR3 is TGCGCCAGCAGCCTTCCCGGGACAGATCCTGCACCGTACAATGAGCAGTTCTTC. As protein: CASSLPGTDPAPYNEQFF.

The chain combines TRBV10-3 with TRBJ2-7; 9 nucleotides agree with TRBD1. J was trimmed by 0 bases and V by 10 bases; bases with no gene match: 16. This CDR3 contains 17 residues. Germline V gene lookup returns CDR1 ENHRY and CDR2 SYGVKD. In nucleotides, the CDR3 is TGTGCCACCAATAGGGGACAGGGACCGATAAGCTCCTACGAGCAGTACTTC. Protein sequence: CATNRGQGPISSYEQYF.

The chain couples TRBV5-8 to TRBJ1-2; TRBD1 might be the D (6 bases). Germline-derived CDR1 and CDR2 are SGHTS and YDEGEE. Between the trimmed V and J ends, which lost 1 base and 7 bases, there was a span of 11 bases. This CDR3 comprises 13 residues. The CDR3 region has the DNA TGTGCCAGCAGCTTGCGGGGGGCCCCTGGCTACACCTTC. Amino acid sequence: CASSLRGAPGYTF.

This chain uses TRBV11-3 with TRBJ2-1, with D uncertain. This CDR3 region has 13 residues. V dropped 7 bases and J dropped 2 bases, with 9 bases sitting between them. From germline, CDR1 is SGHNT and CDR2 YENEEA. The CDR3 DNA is TGTGCCAGCAATCAGGTTCCCTACAATGAGCAGTTCTTC. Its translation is CASNQVPYNEQFF.

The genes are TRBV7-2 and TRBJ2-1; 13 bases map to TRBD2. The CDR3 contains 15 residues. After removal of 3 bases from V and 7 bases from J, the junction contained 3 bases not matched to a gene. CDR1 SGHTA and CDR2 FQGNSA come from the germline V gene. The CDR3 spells CASSFTSGRANEQFF. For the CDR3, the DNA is TGTGCCAGCAGCTTTACTAGCGGGAGGGCAAATGAGCAGTTCTTC.

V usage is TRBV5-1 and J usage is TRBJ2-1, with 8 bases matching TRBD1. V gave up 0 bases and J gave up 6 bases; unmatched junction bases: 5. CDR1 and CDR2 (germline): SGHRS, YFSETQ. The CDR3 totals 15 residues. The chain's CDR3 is CASSLDRGTINEQFF. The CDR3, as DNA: TGCGCCAGCAGCTTGGACAGGGGGACAATCAATGAGCAGTTCTTC.

The CDR3 is CASSPVGRGQETQYF. The CDR3 coding sequence is TGTGCCAGCAGCCCGGTAGGGCGGGGACAAGAGACCCAGTACTTC. The rearrangement joins TRBV7-6 to TRBJ2-5, with D tentatively TRBD2 (6 bases). V shed 5 bases and J shed 2 bases, with 15 bases lying between them. CDR3 length: 15 amino acids. CDR1 SGHVS and CDR2 FNYEAQ come from the germline V gene.

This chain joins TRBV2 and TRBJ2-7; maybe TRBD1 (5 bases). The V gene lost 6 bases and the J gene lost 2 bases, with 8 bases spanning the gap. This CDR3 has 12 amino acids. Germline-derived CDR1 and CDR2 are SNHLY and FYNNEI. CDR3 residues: CASSPGPYEQYF. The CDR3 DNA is TGTGCCAGCAGCCCAGGGCCCTACGAGCAGTACTTC.

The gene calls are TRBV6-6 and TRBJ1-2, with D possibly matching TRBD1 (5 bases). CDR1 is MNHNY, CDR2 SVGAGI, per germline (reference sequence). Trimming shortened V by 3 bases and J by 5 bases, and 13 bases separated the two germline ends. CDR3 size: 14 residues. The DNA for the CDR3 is TGTGCCAGCAGTTATAGAAGTAGACAGTATGGCTACACCTTC. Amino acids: CASSYRSRQYGYTF.